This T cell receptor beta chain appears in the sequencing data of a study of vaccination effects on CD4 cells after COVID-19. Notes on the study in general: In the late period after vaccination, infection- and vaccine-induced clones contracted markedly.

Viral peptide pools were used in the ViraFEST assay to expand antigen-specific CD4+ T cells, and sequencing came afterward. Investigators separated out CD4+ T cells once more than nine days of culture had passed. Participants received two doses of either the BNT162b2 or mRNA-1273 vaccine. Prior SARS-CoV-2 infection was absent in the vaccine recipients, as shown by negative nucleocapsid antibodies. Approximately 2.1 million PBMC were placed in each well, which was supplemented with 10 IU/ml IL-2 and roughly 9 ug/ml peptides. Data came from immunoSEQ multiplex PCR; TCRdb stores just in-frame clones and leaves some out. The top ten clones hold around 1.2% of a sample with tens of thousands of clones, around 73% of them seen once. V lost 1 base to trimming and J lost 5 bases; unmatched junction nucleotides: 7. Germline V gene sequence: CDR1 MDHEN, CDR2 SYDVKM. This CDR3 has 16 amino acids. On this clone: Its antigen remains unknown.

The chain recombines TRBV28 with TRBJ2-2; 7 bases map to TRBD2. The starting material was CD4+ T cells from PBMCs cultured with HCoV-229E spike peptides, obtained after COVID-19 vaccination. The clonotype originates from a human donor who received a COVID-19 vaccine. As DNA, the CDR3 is TGTGCCAGCAGTTTATTTGGGGGGGTTTCAACCGGGGAGCTGTTTTTT. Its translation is CASSLFGGVSTGELFF.